A selection of T cell receptor beta chains follows, all from one sample in a study of CD8+ T cells in alopecia areata. TCRdb's copy holds only in-frame clones and misses some; the assay was immunoSEQ multiplex PCR. The data show 190,000 or so clones, 50% to 60% seen once. Sequenced material: CD4+ T cells sorted from blood, taken at week 4, from a patient treated with tofacitinib. Receptors originate from a human donor with alopecia areata. The CDR3 runs from the conserved cysteine through the conserved F or W. The D gene is left open where the match is weak. Not all rows give a size; the values are once, few, many and, for expanded clones, a class.

TRBD2	20	TRBV4-1	.	TRBJ2-3	TGCGCCAGCAGCCAAGATGGCGGAGCGGGGGGCCTTTCGTCCACAGATACGCAGTATTTT	CASSQDGGAGGLSSTDTQYF
.	13	TRBV7-2	once	TRBJ2-5	TGTGCCAGCAGCTTACGGTCTCGGGAGACCCAGTACTTC	CASSLRSRETQYF
.	15	TRBV27	.	TRBJ2-2	TGTGCCAGCAGTTTAGTAGGGTATATCGCCGGGGAGCTGTTTTTT	CASSLVGYIAGELFF
TRBD1	15	TRBV28	.	TRBJ2-1	TGTGCCAGCAGCACTACAGGGGGCAGGGGCAATGAGCAGTTCTTC	CASSTTGGRGNEQFF
.	13	TRBV29-1	.	TRBJ1-1	TGCAGCGGTTGCCTTGGACGTGGAACTGAAGCTTTCTTT	CSGCLGRGTEAFF
.	12	TRBV29-1	.	TRBJ1-1	TGCAGCGCCATGGCAGGGAGTCCTGAAGCTTTCTTT	CSAMAGSPEAFF
.	16	TRBV19	few	TRBJ2-2	TGTGCCAGTAACCTTAATTTTATGGGAGAGACCGGGGAGCTGTTTTTT	CASNLNFMGETGELFF
.	12	TRBV30	.	TRBJ1-6	TGTGCCTGGCAGGGGATTGATTCACCCCTCCACTTT	CAWQGIDSPLHF
TRBD2	16	TRBV14	.	TRBJ2-1	TGTGCCAGCAGCCAAGACTTCGGGACTAGCGGGGGCGAGCAGTTCTTC	CASSQDFGTSGGEQFF
.	11	TRBV30	.	TRBJ1-2	TGTGCCTACCGTTCAGAGTTTGGACTTGGATTC	CAYRSEFGLGF
.	14	TRBV6-5	.	TRBJ1-1	TGTGCCAGCAGCCAGGGGAGGTCCCCCACTGAAGCTTTCTTT	CASSQGRSPTEAFF
.	15	TRBV30	.	TRBJ1-6	TGTGCCTGGAGTGTGCAGGGCCTATATAATTCACCCCTCCACTTT	CAWSVQGLYNSPLHF
TRBD1	14	TRBV10-3	.	TRBJ1-6	TGTGCCATCGGCCAAGACAGGGCCAGTTCACCCCTCCACTTT	CAIGQDRASSPLHF
.	13	TRBV5-1	.	TRBJ2-3	TGCGCCAGCAGCTTTCGGGTTACAGATACGCAGTATTTT	CASSFRVTDTQYF
.	13	TRBV15	.	TRBJ1-1	TGTGCCACCAGCAGAGCCCACGACACTGAAGCTTTCTTT	CATSRAHDTEAFF
.	14	TRBV5-4	.	TRBJ1-1	TGTGCCAGCAGCTTGGCCAGGGGCGGCACTGAAGCTTTCTTT	CASSLARGGTEAFF
.	13	TRBV29-1	.	TRBJ2-5	TGCAGCGTTCCAGGGTTTGGCCAAGAGACCCAGTACTTC	CSVPGFGQETQYF
.	14	TRBV15	.	TRBJ1-2	TGTGCCACCAGCAGAGATACTGGATCCTATGGCTACACCTTC	CATSRDTGSYGYTF
.	15	TRBV29-1	.	TRBJ1-2	TGCAGCGTTTCCCCGTTGCACAGAAATAACTATGGCTACACCTTC	CSVSPLHRNNYGYTF
.	13	TRBV27	.	TRBJ2-5	TGTGCCAGCAGTTTCAAAAACCAAGAGACCCAGTACTTC	CASSFKNQETQYF
.	14	TRBV2	.	TRBJ2-5	TGTGCCAGCAGTGGACAGCCGTCCCAAGAGACCCAGTACTTC	CASSGQPSQETQYF
.	15	TRBV4-1	.	TRBJ1-4	TGCGCCAGCAGCCAAGATCTCGGGGCGGGTGAAAAACTGTTTTTT	CASSQDLGAGEKLFF
.	14	TRBV5-1	.	TRBJ2-5	TGCGCCAGCAGCTCTCGGTTTAACCAAGAGACCCAGTACTTC	CASSSRFNQETQYF
.	16	TRBV29-1	.	TRBJ1-2	TGCAGCGCCGGAGCGCTGGACCACATTCGGGGCTATGGCTACACCTTC	CSAGALDHIRGYGYTF
.	13	TRBV5-4	.	TRBJ1-2	TGTGCCAGCAACGCGGACAGTAACTATGGCTACACCTTC	CASNADSNYGYTF
TRBD1	14	TRBV11-2	once	TRBJ2-5	TGTGCCAGCAGCTTTCGACAGGGGCAAGAGACCCAGTACTTC	CASSFRQGQETQYF
TRBD2	14	TRBV7-9	.	TRBJ2-3	TGTGCCAGCAGCCCCGGGACTAGCTCACGTACGCAGTATTTT	CASSPGTSSRTQYF
.	14	TRBV27	.	TRBJ1-4	TGTGCCAGCAGTACGGCTGGACAGCTTCAAAAACTGTTTTTT	CASSTAGQLQKLFF
.	15	TRBV27	.	TRBJ2-5	TGTGCCAGCAGTTCGCCATCCCACCGTAAAGAGACCCAGTACTTC	CASSSPSHRKETQYF
.	11	TRBV29-1	.	TRBJ2-3	TGCAGCGTTCTGCCGAAAGATACGCAGTATTTT	CSVLPKDTQYF
.	13	TRBV29-1	.	TRBJ2-6	TGCAGCGGAAAGACAGCTGGGGCCAACGTCCTGACTTTC	CSGKTAGANVLTF
.	12	TRBV28	.	TRBJ2-7	TGTGCCAGCAGACCTAAGGGGGATCGGCAGTACTTC	CASRPKGDRQYF
.	15	TRBV28	.	TRBJ2-3	TGTGCCAGCAGTTTTAAGGGGCTGGGCACAGATACGCAGTATTTT	CASSFKGLGTDTQYF
.	13	TRBV28	few	TRBJ1-2	TGTGCCAGCAGTTTGGAGACCAACTATGGCTACACCTTC	CASSLETNYGYTF
.	14	TRBV7-6	few	TRBJ2-7	TGTGCCAGCAGCCCCAGGGATTATACCTACGAGCAGTACTTC	CASSPRDYTYEQYF
TRBD2	17	TRBV5-4	once	TRBJ2-1	TGTGCCAGCAGCCCAGATTTAGCGGGGGGTGCCTACAATGAGCAGTTCTTC	CASSPDLAGGAYNEQFF
TRBD1	14	TRBV30	.	TRBJ2-7	TGTGCCTGGAGTGTTGGGACAGGGACCTACGAGCAGTACTTC	CAWSVGTGTYEQYF
.	13	TRBV7-2	few	TRBJ1-1	TGTGCCAGCAGCTACAAACGGGACACTGAAGCTTTCTTT	CASSYKRDTEAFF
.	16	TRBV5-1	.	TRBJ1-1	TGCGCCAGCAGCCCTAGAGTCGGGGCAGCCCTCACTGAAGCTTTCTTT	CASSPRVGAALTEAFF
.	15	TRBV30	few	TRBJ2-7	TGTGCCTGGGCTCCCGGACAGCCAGGACGGTACGAGCAGTACTTC	CAWAPGQPGRYEQYF
.	14	TRBV7-6	.	TRBJ2-7	TGTGCCAGCAGCTTAGCGCTCAACCGCGGGTACCTAGACTTC	CASSLALNRGYLDF
.	12	TRBV30	.	TRBJ1-5	TGTGCCTGGGGAGGGGGCAATCAGCCCCAGCATTTT	CAWGGGNQPQHF
.	10	TRBV29-1	few	TRBJ1-2	TGCAGCGTTGAAGGGGATGGCTACACCTTC	CSVEGDGYTF
.	14	TRBV30	few	TRBJ2-3	TGTGCCTGGTCTATACCGGGAGACCCAGATACGCAGTATTTT	CAWSIPGDPDTQYF
.	13	TRBV30	once	TRBJ1-1	TGTGCCTGGCGACAGGTTGTGAACACTGAAGCTTTCTTT	CAWRQVVNTEAFF
.	15	TRBV27	.	TRBJ2-5	TGTGCCAGCAGTTCCCGGCTAGATCCCCAAGAGACCCAGTACTTC	CASSSRLDPQETQYF
.	13	TRBV30	.	TRBJ1-1	TGTGCCTGGAGCCATGGAACGAACACTGAAGCTTTCTTT	CAWSHGTNTEAFF
.	16	TRBV13	.	TRBJ2-1	TGTGCCAGCAGCATGGAGGGACTGCGCTCCTACAATGAGCAGTTCTTC	CASSMEGLRSYNEQFF
TRBD2	18	TRBV7-6	.	TRBJ2-5	TGTGCCAGCAGCTTAGCGCCCACCCTAGCGGGGTTGGGAGAGACCCAGTACTTC	CASSLAPTLAGLGETQYF
.	14	TRBV7-2	.	TRBJ2-1	TGTGCCAGCAGCTTAACTAGCTCCTACAATGAGCAGTTCTTC	CASSLTSSYNEQFF
TRBD1	14	TRBV30	.	TRBJ2-2	TGTGCCTGGAACCAAGGACAGGGGGCCGGGGAGCTGTTTTTT	CAWNQGQGAGELFF